This T cell receptor beta chain was profiled in a study of shared clonotypes between healthy human individuals (dated by TCRdb to between 2020 and 2021). General notes on the study: The cohort comprised a couple of women and a few men aged 18 to 49 years. For each donor, CD4 naive and CD4 memory were each run on three plates, CD8 naive on two plates, and CD8 memory on one plate. The study deeply sequenced blood TCR repertoires of about 5 healthy adults to estimate repertoire size and the extent of clonotype sharing between individuals. To increase sequencing depth and limit assay-specific biases, different laboratories used diverse techniques to prepare libraries and sequence TCR repertoires. Between about 0.85 and 10 billion PBMCs per donor were obtained by leukapheresis.

TCR CDR3 regions were amplified from genomic DNA by multiplex PCR using the deep immunoSEQ assay. Extracted genomic DNA from each cell subset was distributed evenly across all wells of several immunoSEQ 96-well plates, and each plate was treated as a replicate. For sorted subsets, roughly 200 ng of genomic DNA, equivalent to around 30,000 T cell genomes, went into each replicate PCR. Purified libraries were measured with a Qubit 3.0 fluorometer, size-checked on a Bioanalyzer 2100, and measured again with the KAPA Library Quantification kit. Each immunoSEQ 96-well plate was sequenced on its own single-read 150-cycle Illumina NextSeq 550 flow cell. The paper's processing steps were these. The immunoSEQ output contained only junctional sequences without quality scores, so filtering could not match that applied to full-length reads. Sequences were annotated with PyIR, a Python wrapper for IgBLAST v1.9, and V/J genes and CDR3 were assigned using IMGT germline references. Reads were filtered out if the reads had weak V/J assignments (E-value above 1e-6), no CDR3, stop codons, out-of-frame junctions, or ambiguous translated residues. V3J clonotypes were defined by identical inferred V gene, J gene, and CDR3 amino acid sequence. Percentage overlap between repertoires was calculated by dividing the number of shared unique clonotypes by the size of the smaller repertoire. Repertoire richness was assessed with RTK rarefaction, the Chao1 estimator, and Recon v2.1 estimates of unobserved clonotypes. Generation probabilities were computed with OLGA for all TCRbeta clonotypes obtained by the gDNA method from several donors. TCRdb took over this immuneACCESS table, retaining in-frame rearrangements with V and J assigned. Such tables are incomplete; in checked studies, under half of the missing clones stem from an unresolved V gene, and the remainder is unexplained. V, J and clone size were drawn from that table, and D and trimming were deduced from the DNA. The sample data list around 700,000 clones, and roughly 70% of these were observed just once. The ten largest make up 1.5% to 2% of the sample.

Concerning this clone itself: No cognate antigen has been identified for it. Per-base qualities were not stored, and no clone one base away is much larger.

Donors were healthy HIV-negative adults with no recently reported acute infections or vaccinations. Only Caucasian adults living in Nashville, Tennessee, USA were represented among the donors. CD4+ T cells were enriched by magnetic negative selection; naive cells were then positively selected on CD45RA, and the negative fraction formed the memory subset. Blood was collected by leukapheresis, and PBMCs were isolated by Ficoll-Histopaque density gradient centrifugation and then cryopreserved in liquid nitrogen vapor phase. Analytical flow cytometry was used to check the purity and quantity of every magnetically sorted T cell population. Each sorted fraction had its genomic DNA isolated and then quantified by UV absorbance on a Nanodrop 2000c. Taken from the germline V gene, the CDR1 and CDR2 loops are SGHAT and FQNNGV. The trim is 5 bases for V and 5 bases for J, with a gap of 10 bases between the germline ends. Inclusive of the bounding cysteine and phenylalanine, the CDR3 is 12 residues long. The sequence is cut down to CDR3 DNA, 36 bases in frame from base 1.

Points the paper makes about the study in general: Pairwise subsampling led to the expectation that sequencing depth would affect the degree of clonotype sharing among donors. Estimated clonotype richness was generally larger for naive than for memory subsets. Because the study included a small number of donors, the genetic and exposure-history diversity represented was limited. Rarefaction of sorted-subset datasets indicated incomplete sequencing despite the large sequencing depth. Approximately 5% of naive CD4, around 3.5% of naive CD8, approximately 2% of memory CD4, and more than 0.35% of memory CD8 clonotypes were shared across four donors. Higher generation probabilities were observed for clonotypes shared by all four sorted-subset donors than for non-shared clonotypes. Sampling was limited to blood, and TCR repertoires in tissue likely differ from TCR repertoires in blood.

The sequence derives from a woman under 40 in good health. The chain links TRBV11-2 with TRBJ2-7; TRBD1 is possibly the D segment (6 matching bases). The sample was memory CD4+ T cells sorted from blood. Per the publication, the cell subset or site label means: CD45RA-negative fraction. The nucleotides are TGTGCCAGCAGCCGAAACAGGGACGAGCAGTACTTC. The encoded protein is CASSRNRDEQYF.